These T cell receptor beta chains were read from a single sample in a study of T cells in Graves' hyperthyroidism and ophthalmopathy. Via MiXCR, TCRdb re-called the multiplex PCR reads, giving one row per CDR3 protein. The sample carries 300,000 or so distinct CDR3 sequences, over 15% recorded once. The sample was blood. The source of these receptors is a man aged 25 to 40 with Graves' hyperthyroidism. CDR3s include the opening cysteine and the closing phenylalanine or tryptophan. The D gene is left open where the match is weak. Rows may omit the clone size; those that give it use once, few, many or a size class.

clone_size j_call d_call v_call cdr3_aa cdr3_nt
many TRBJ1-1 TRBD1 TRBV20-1 CSARARQGAWDTEAFF TGCAGTGCTAGAGCGAGACAGGGGGCTTGGGACACTGAAGCTTTCTTT
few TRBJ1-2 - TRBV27 CASTGEGQANYGYTF TGTGCCAGCACGGGTGAAGGCCAAGCTAACTATGGCTACACCTTC
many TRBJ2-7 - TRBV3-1 CASSPAVGLLLAEQYF TGTGCCAGCAGCCCCGCGGTTGGACTGCTATTGGCCGAGCAGTACTTC
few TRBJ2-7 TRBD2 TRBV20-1 CSARTSGYYEQYF TGCAGTGCCCGGACTAGCGGTTACTACGAGCAGTACTTC
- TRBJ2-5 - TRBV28 CASSSPNTLETQYF TGTGCCAGCAGCTCTCCCAACACCTTAGAGACCCAGTACTTC
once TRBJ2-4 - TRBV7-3 CASSWRGSRNIQYF TGTGCCAGCAGCTGGAGAGGGAGTCGGAACATTCAGTACTTC
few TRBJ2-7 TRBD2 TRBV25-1 CASSEALAGQYEQYF TGTGCCAGCAGTGAGGCACTAGCGGGACAGTACGAGCAGTACTTC
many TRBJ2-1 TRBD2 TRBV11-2 CASSAGLAEYYNEQFF TGTGCCAGCAGCGCGGGACTAGCGGAGTACTACAATGAGCAGTTCTTC
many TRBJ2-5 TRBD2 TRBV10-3 CAMSGTSGEETQYF TGTGCCATGTCCGGGACTAGCGGAGAAGAGACCCAGTACTTC
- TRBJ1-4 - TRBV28 CATKGGTNEKLFF TGTGCCACAAAAGGGGGAACTAATGAAAAACTGTTTTTT
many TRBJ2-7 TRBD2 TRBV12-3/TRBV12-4 CASSFPGGQYF TGTGCCAGCAGTTTCCCGGGAGGGCAGTACTTC
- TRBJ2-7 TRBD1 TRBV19 CASSPRSGTGFIGEQYF TGTGCCAGTAGTCCACGGTCCGGGACAGGATTTATAGGGGAGCAGTACTTC
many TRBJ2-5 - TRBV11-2 CASSLDQPWETQYF TGTGCCAGCAGCTTAGATCAGCCTTGGGAGACCCAGTACTTC
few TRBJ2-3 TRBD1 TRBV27 CASTGQGADTQYF TGTGCCAGCACCGGACAGGGAGCAGATACGCAGTATTTT
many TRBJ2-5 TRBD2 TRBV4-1 CASSHSAGGGEETQYF TGCGCCAGCAGCCACTCGGCGGGAGGCGGAGAAGAGACCCAGTACTTC
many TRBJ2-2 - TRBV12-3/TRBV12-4 CASSPGYTGELFF TGTGCCAGCAGTCCAGGATACACCGGGGAGCTGTTTTTT
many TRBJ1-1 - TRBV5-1 CASSRDRMGTEAFF TGCGCCAGCAGCCGAGACAGGATGGGTACTGAAGCTTTCTTT
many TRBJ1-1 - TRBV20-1 CSARLSAGTEAFF TGCAGTGCTCGCCTCAGCGCGGGCACTGAAGCTTTCTTT
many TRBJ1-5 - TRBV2 CASKGDSNQPQHF TGTGCCAGCAAGGGGGATAGCAATCAGCCCCAGCATTTT
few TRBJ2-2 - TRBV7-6 CASSFSVDTGELFF TGTGCCAGCAGCTTTAGCGTCGACACCGGGGAGCTGTTTTTT
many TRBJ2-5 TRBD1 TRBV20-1 CSARGDRETQYF TGCAGTGCTAGGGGGGACAGAGAGACCCAGTACTTC
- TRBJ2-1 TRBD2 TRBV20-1 CSATRVGGRYNEQFF TGCAGTGCTACGAGGGTCGGCGGGAGATACAATGAGCAGTTCTTC
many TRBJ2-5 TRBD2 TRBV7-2 CASSQTSGGGETQYF TGTGCCAGCAGCCAAACTAGCGGAGGGGGGGAGACCCAGTACTTC
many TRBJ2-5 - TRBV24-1 CATSGQMETQYF TGTGCCACGAGTGGACAGATGGAGACCCAGTACTTC
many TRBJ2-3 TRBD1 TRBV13 CASSPGQGARVTQYF TGTGCCAGCAGCCCCGGACAGGGGGCGAGGGTTACGCAGTATTTT
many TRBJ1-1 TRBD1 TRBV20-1 CSVTPGGEGTEAFF TGCAGTGTCACACCAGGGGGCGAAGGCACTGAAGCTTTCTTT
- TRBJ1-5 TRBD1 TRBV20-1 CSARDPKSGGRGQPQHF TGCAGTGCTAGAGATCCTAAATCAGGGGGCCGGGGTCAGCCCCAGCATTTT
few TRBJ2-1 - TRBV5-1 CASSFEGYNEQFF TGCGCCAGCAGCTTTGAGGGTTACAATGAGCAGTTCTTC
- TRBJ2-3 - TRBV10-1 CASSESSTSTDTQYF TGCGCCAGCAGTGAGTCTAGTACTAGCACAGATACGCAGTATTTT